Below, 27 T cell receptor beta chains from the same sample are listed, as sequenced in a study of T cells in Graves' hyperthyroidism and ophthalmopathy. TCR beta CDR3 sequences were amplified from RNA transcripts. Primed by the HTBI set, a first-round RT-PCR was run on the TCR CDR3. Using its own MiXCR run on the multiplex PCR reads, TCRdb lists one record per CDR3 protein. In the table there are some 570,000 distinct CDR3 sequences, more than 15% of which are singletons. Source material: blood. These receptors all stem from a woman in her late teens or twenties with Graves' ophthalmopathy.

This clonotype has a count of ten or more. The chain has TRBV30 and TRBJ1-1; no clear D. Per the germline V gene, CDR1 is GTSNPN and CDR2 is SVGIG (reference sequence). This CDR3 region has 14 residues. V dropped 2 bases and J dropped 1 base, with 11 bases sitting between them. The CDR3 DNA reads as TGTGCCTGGAGTTGGGGAGGGTCGAACACTGAAGCTTTCTTT. Encoded protein: CAWSWGGSNTEAFF. The entire variable domain, with the rest obtained from reference TRBV30 and TRBJ1-1, is as follows: SQTIHQWPATLVQPVGSPLSLECTVEGTSNPNLYWYRQAAGRGLQLLFYSVGIGQISSEVPQNLSASRPQDRQFILSSKKLLLSDSGFYLCAWSWGGSNTEAFFGQGTRLTVV.

This clonotype was detected ten times or more. The J gene is TRBJ2-1, the V gene TRBV7-8; the D call may be TRBD1 or TRBD2 (5 bases each). In germline, CDR1 is SGHVS, CDR2 FQNEAQ. Trimming shortened V by 2 bases and J by 9 bases, and 17 bases separated the two germline ends. The CDR3 contains 15 residues. In DNA, the CDR3 is TGTGCCAGCAGCTTAAGAGGGGATTACGTTGGTGAGCAGTTCTTC. It translates to CASSLRGDYVGEQFF.

This clonotype was found many times. The chain employs TRBV11-2 and TRBJ1-2; no clear D gene. This CDR3 has 17 residues. Germline CDR1 and CDR2: SGHAT and FQNNGV. V shed 2 bases and J shed 0 bases, with 16 bases lying between them. CDR3 sequence: CASSLLLPGGTNYGYTF. As DNA, the CDR3 is TGTGCCAGCAGCTTACTCCTCCCGGGAGGGACTAACTATGGCTACACCTTC.

This clonotype was found many times. The rearrangement uses TRBV7-2 and TRBJ2-3; D call uncertain. This CDR3 contains 15 residues. Germline CDR1 reads SGHTA; CDR2 reads FQGNSA. V was trimmed by 1 base and J by 2 bases, leaving 10 bases between them. As DNA, the CDR3 is TGTGCCAGCAGCTTAGTGCACGATAACACAGATACGCAGTATTTT. As protein: CASSLVHDNTDTQYF.

This clonotype was counted only a few times. This sequence joins TRBV5-6 and TRBJ2-7; perhaps TRBD2 as D (6 bases). This CDR3 comprises 15 residues. Germline lookup yields CDR1 SGHDT and CDR2 YYEEEE. The ends were cut back, 4 bases at V and 3 bases at J, with 17 bases in the middle. The CDR3 is CASSPSGTLIYEQYF. The CDR3 DNA follows: TGTGCCAGCAGCCCCTCCGGGACTTTAATCTACGAGCAGTACTTC.

A few counts support this clonotype. The chain uses TRBV11-2 and TRBJ1-3; 8 positions match TRBD1. Germline CDR1 and CDR2: SGHAT and FQNNGV. The CDR3 covers 18 residues. The V gene end was trimmed by 7 bases and the J gene end by 0 bases; junction bases not matched to a gene: 14. CDR3 sequence reads: CASNSRTGRPSSGNTIYF. DNA for the CDR3: TGTGCCAGCAACTCCCGGACAGGGCGCCCTTCCTCTGGAAACACCATATATTTT.

This clonotype was counted a few times. The V and J genes are TRBV4-2 and TRBJ2-5; unclear D gene. Trimming shortened V by 1 base and J by 5 bases, and 8 bases separated the two germline ends. The CDR3 consists of 13 residues. CDR1 is LGHNA and CDR2 is YNFKEQ in the germline V gene. The CDR3 region is CASSQGYSETQYF. DNA of the CDR3: TGTGCCAGCAGCCAAGGGTATTCCGAGACCCAGTACTTC.

This clonotype was picked up many times. The chain has TRBV27 and TRBJ1-2; D might be TRBD1 (5 bases). V lost 6 bases to trimming and J lost 1 base, with 12 bases between them. The CDR3 length is 14 residues. Per germline, CDR1 MNHEY and CDR2 SMNVEV (reference sequence). The CDR3 bases are TGTGCCAGCAGGGGGACGAAGGGTAACTATGGCTACACCTTC. It translates to CASRGTKGNYGYTF.

This clonotype was counted ten times or more. One end of the junction is discordant with germline, which a read error may explain. The chain couples TRBV5-1 to TRBJ1-1, with TRBD1 matching over 9 bases. Germline assignment: CDR1 SGHRS and CDR2 YFSETQ. The CDR3 is 15 residues long. The CDR3 reads CASSLGTGMNTEAFF. CDR3 bases: TGTGCCAGCAGTCTAGGGACAGGGATGAACACTGAAGCTTTCTTT.

The chain carries TRBV5-1 and TRBJ2-7; TRBD1 matches at 7 bases. The trim removed 1 base at V and 0 bases at J, leaving 4 bases unmatched. The germline V gene has CDR1 SGHRS and CDR2 YFSETQ. The CDR3 is made up of 15 amino acids. The CDR3 reads CASSLQQGRSYEQYF. CDR3 DNA sequence: TGCGCCAGCAGCTTGCAACAGGGGCGCTCCTACGAGCAGTACTTC.

The CDR3 spells CASSIGRGRGMNTEAFF. The CDR3 DNA reads as TGTGCCAGTAGTATAGGAAGGGGGCGAGGGATGAACACTGAAGCTTTCTTT. V usage is TRBV19 and J usage is TRBJ1-1, with 7 bases lining up with TRBD1. CDR3 size: 17 residues. Germline V CDR1 and CDR2: LNHDA, SQIVND (reference sequence). V lost 1 base, J lost 0 bases, and 8 bases stayed unmatched.

The chain joins TRBV7-9 to TRBJ2-1, with D possibly matching TRBD2 (6 bases). In germline, CDR1 is SEHNR, CDR2 FQNEAQ (reference sequence). There are 17 residues in the CDR3. V was trimmed by 1 base and J by 5 bases, leaving 18 bases between them. The CDR3 DNA is TGTGCCAGCAGCTTAGTTGGAGGCGGAGGAGGGCACAATGAGCAGTTCTTC. Translating gives CASSLVGGGGGHNEQFF.

A remark on this clonotype: This clone may be a read error of a much larger clone one base away. The V and J genes are TRBV7-9 and TRBJ1-1, with D perhaps matching TRBD1 (6 bases). The length of the CDR3 is 14 residues. CDR1 and CDR2 (germline): SEHNR, FQNEAQ (reference sequence). CDR3 in amino acids: CASLGGAGNAEAFF. The CDR3 coding sequence is TGTGCCAGCTTGGGGGGGGCGGGGAACGCTGAAGCTTTCTTT.

This chain joins TRBV20-1 and TRBJ1-1; 7 nucleotides line up with TRBD1. Germline-derived CDR1 and CDR2 are DFQATT and SNEGSKA (reference sequence). V lost 0 bases to trimming and J lost 5 bases; unmatched junction nucleotides: 15. The CDR3 length is 17 residues. CDR3 sequence reads: CSARDRGTGDLRTEAFF. The CDR3 DNA follows: TGCAGTGCTAGAGATCGGGGAACAGGGGACTTACGGACTGAAGCTTTCTTT.

The sample holds many counts of this clonotype. The genes are TRBV27 and TRBJ1-6; 9 positions match TRBD1. This CDR3 comprises 14 residues. Germline CDR1 reads MNHEY; CDR2 reads SMNVEV (reference sequence). V dropped 8 bases and J dropped 3; count of bases not matched to a gene: 2. CDR3 nucleotides: TGTGCCAGCCGACAGGGGGACTATAATTCACCCCTCCACTTT. Amino acids: CASRQGDYNSPLHF.

There are many counts of this clonotype. This sequence joins TRBV5-1 and TRBJ2-7; 10 bases align to TRBD2. CDR3 length: 16 amino acids. Germline V lookup: CDR1 SGHRS, CDR2 YFSETQ. J lost 5 bases, V lost 0 bases, and 8 bases had no gene match. The CDR3 nucleotides read TGCGCCAGCAGCTTGGTTCCCGCTAGCGGGAGAGACGAGCAGTACTTC. Its protein product is CASSLVPASGRDEQYF.

This clonotype has only a few counts. The V and J genes are TRBV9 and TRBJ2-2, with 8 bases lining up with TRBD1. The CDR3 has 15 residues. Looked up from germline, CDR1 is SGDLS and CDR2 is YYNGEE. Trimming cost V 2 bases and J 2 bases; bases outside gene matches: 2. This CDR3 is CASSVDRVNTGELFF. The CDR3 coding sequence is TGTGCCAGCAGCGTGGACAGGGTTAACACCGGGGAGCTGTTTTTT.

Details on this clonotype: At one end, the junction sequence differs from germline, possibly due to a read error. The genes are TRBV18 and TRBJ1-1, with 8 nucleotides matching TRBD1. The end of the DNA aligns better with TRBJ2-2, so the J call may be wrong. The germline CDR1 and CDR2 sequences are KGHSH and LQKENI. The CDR3 contains 14 residues. The CDR3 is CASSPDRGTGKLFF. The CDR3 DNA is TGTGCCAGCTCACCAGACAGGGGCACCGGGAAGCTGTTTTTT.

The CDR3 coding sequence is TGTGCCAGCAGCCAAGGGACCTTCCCCCTAGGGCAGTACTTC. Its protein is CASSQGTFPLGQYF. This sequence joins TRBV7-9 and TRBJ2-7; perhaps D is TRBD1 or TRBD2 (5 bases each). CDR3 length equals 14 residues. Germline values: CDR1 SEHNR, CDR2 FQNEAQ (reference sequence). Trimming left V 5 bases short and J 9 bases short, with 20 bases between.

This clonotype was seen ten or more times. The rearrangement joins TRBV28 to TRBJ2-7; D possibly uses TRBD1 or TRBD2 (5 bases each). CDR1 is MDHEN and CDR2 is SYDVKM in the germline V gene. This CDR3 is built from 14 residues. The V end lost 8 bases, the J end lost 0 bases, and 14 bases lay between the germline ends. The CDR3 nucleotides read TGTGCCAGCGGTTCCGGGACGTACTCCTACGAGCAGTACTTC. Translating gives CASGSGTYSYEQYF.

This clonotype appeared a few times. The chain is built from TRBV6-5 and TRBJ2-5; D ambiguous. Deletions cut 0 bases from V and 4 bases from J, with 9 bases between. The CDR3 is made up of 14 amino acids. The germline V gene has CDR1 MNHEY and CDR2 SVGAGI. The DNA of the CDR3 is TGTGCCAGCAGTTACTCTTACGTGGCAGAGACCCAGTACTTC. Residues: CASSYSYVAETQYF.

In its sample, this clonotype was seen many times. The chain joins TRBV28 to TRBJ2-1; 8 bases fit TRBD2. This CDR3 spans 13 amino acids. The germline V gene encodes CDR1 MDHEN and CDR2 SYDVKM. J gave up 9 bases and V 3 bases, and 4 bases lay outside the gene matches. Here the CDR3 reads CASSFAGGPEQFF. The CDR3 nucleotides are TGTGCCAGCAGTTTTGCGGGGGGCCCTGAGCAGTTCTTC.

The genes are TRBV5-4 and TRBJ2-5; D might be TRBD2 (7 bases). Trimming cost V 3 bases and J 5 bases, with 14 bases left between them. The CDR3 loop spans 14 amino acids. Germline V gives CDR1 SGHNT, CDR2 YYREEE (reference sequence). For the CDR3, the DNA is TGTGCCAGCAGCTCCTACGGGGGGCGGGAGACCCAGTACTTC. It codes for CASSSYGGRETQYF.

This clonotype has at least ten counts. The chain combines TRBV7-9 with TRBJ1-2, with D possibly TRBD1 on 5 matching bases. Per the germline V gene, CDR1 is SEHNR and CDR2 is FQNEAQ (reference sequence). The CDR3 has 14 residues. V gave up 5 bases and J gave up 7 bases, with 17 bases separating them. The CDR3 spells CASSPSQATLGYTF. The CDR3 bases are TGTGCCAGCAGCCCCTCACAGGCTACCCTTGGCTACACCTTC. Full variable domain (rest looked up from reference TRBV7-9 and TRBJ1-2): DTGVSQNPRHKITKRGQNVTFRCDPISEHNRLYWYRQTLGQGPEFLTYFQNEAQLEKSRLLSDRFSAERPKGSFSTLEIQRTEQGDSAMYLCASSPSQATLGYTFGSGTRLTVV.

The table lists this clonotype with many counts. The rearrangement joins TRBV28 to TRBJ2-3; 16 bases fit TRBD2. V gave up 5 bases and J gave up 1 base; unmatched junction bases: 6. The CDR3 spans 18 residues. Germline CDR1 and CDR2: MDHEN and SYDVKM. The CDR3 loop is CASSPGLAGGWRTDTQYF. The CDR3 coding sequence is TGTGCCAGCAGTCCGGGACTAGCGGGAGGGTGGCGCACAGATACGCAGTATTTT.

This clonotype came up once. The CDR3 sequence: CASSHDLAGAADTQYF. CDR3 DNA: TGTGCCAGCAGCCACGACCTAGCGGGAGCCGCAGATACGCAGTATTTT. This chain joins TRBV3-1 and TRBJ2-3; 10 bases agree with TRBD2. Germline values: CDR1 LGHDT, CDR2 YNNKEL (reference sequence). V lost 3 bases and J lost 4; bases outside the gene matches: 7. The CDR3 length is 16 residues.

In its sample, this clonotype was seen many times. The V gene is TRBV28, the J gene TRBJ2-2; D is perhaps TRBD2 (5 bases). CDR1 is MDHEN, CDR2 SYDVKM, per germline. The CDR3 has 14 amino acids. Between the trimmed V and J ends, which lost 3 bases and 5 bases, there was a span of 10 bases. The CDR3 loop is CASSFLARTGELFF. CDR3 in DNA: TGTGCCAGCAGTTTTCTAGCTAGGACCGGGGAGCTGTTTTTT.